This T cell receptor beta chain came from a study of cytomegalovirus exposure and HLA in healthy donors. Background on the study: An earlier analysis identified 120 million or so unique TCR beta sequences in 150 million to 200 million T cells. Study-level results: It is likely that the observed cluster of highly shared sequence variants was a sequencing artifact. TCR beta V segments were, for the most part, productive about 87% or about 30% of the time in an earlier analysis. Being indistinguishable, some V segments were excluded, TRBV6-2 and TRBV6-3 among them.

The PCR used 60 Vbeta and 13 Jbeta primers. Produced via immunoSEQ multiplex PCR; TCRdb's table is partial and in-frame only. Of nearly 110,000 clones listed, around four fifths are singletons. Trimming left V 7 bases short and J 0 bases short, with 12 bases between. Germline assignment: CDR1 MDHEN and CDR2 SYDVKM. CDR3 length: 14 amino acids. Notes on this clone: Its antigen is not known.

Sequencing was carried out using PBMCs. This TCR came from a man aged 25 to 40 in good health and CMV-seronegative. The chain has TRBV28 and TRBJ1-1, with a possible D match to TRBD1 (6 bases). The CDR3 sequence is CASNRVNMNTEAFF. The CDR3 DNA reads TGTGCCAGCAACAGGGTAAATATGAACACTGAAGCTTTCTTT.